This TCR beta chain was identified during a study of blood T cell repertoires in COVID-19. For the study at large: Italy, Spain and the United States were the sources of the convalescent and acute COVID-19 samples.

CDR3 length: 12 amino acids. Trimming pared 5 bases from V and 5 bases from J, leaving 9 bases between. CDR1 is SGHAT, CDR2 FQNNGV, per germline. Original data processing: Estimated nucleated cell counts came from reference gene primer amplification. The data were produced by immunoSEQ multiplex PCR, yet TCRdb's version contains in-frame clones alone and is incomplete. The D gene and trimming were derived from the DNA, and the V and J assignments and clone size from that table. The top ten hold roughly 13% of the sample, which has under 60,000 clones, approximately 89% seen once. This sequence joins TRBV11-2 and TRBJ2-5; possibly TRBD2 for D (6 bases). The source is a human donor with active COVID-19. The donor label of this sample is uncertain. Sequencing was carried out using peripheral blood. The CDR3 protein is CASSAGRETQYF. DNA of the CDR3: TGTGCCAGCAGCGCAGGGAGGGAGACCCAGTACTTC. Combining the CDR3 with reference TRBV11-2 and TRBJ2-5 gives the whole variable domain EAGVAQSPRYKIIEKRQSVAFWCNPISGHATLYWYQQILGQGPKLLIQFQNNGVVDDSQLPKDRFSAERLKGVDSTLKIQPAKLEDSAVYLCASSAGRETQYFGPGTRLLVL.